Detailed here is one T cell receptor beta chain. Its cognate antigen is unknown. This PCR relied on a set of 60 Vbeta primers and 13 Jbeta primers. The method was immunoSEQ multiplex PCR; TCRdb's version includes in-frame clones alone and lacks a portion of them. The table has nearly 300,000 clones, roughly 85% seen once. This sample is part of a study of cytomegalovirus exposure and HLA in healthy donors. About the study: There were over 350 genotyped donors. Of these, about 81% fell in the genetic ancestry cluster associated with self-reported Caucasian donors.

The V and J ends lost 5 bases and 7 bases, in that order; junction bases with no gene match: 11. Germline-derived CDR1 and CDR2 are MDHEN and SYDVKM. The length of the CDR3 is 15 residues. Study-level results: One cluster of highly shared sequence variants probably arose as a sequencing artifact. Later analysis suggested links between common viral pathogens and several top significant clusters. Clonal expansion was found to be greater in HLA-associated TCR beta chains than in equally common others in a later analysis.

The source is a man aged 35-49 years in good health and CMV-seropositive. Sequenced material: PBMCs. J is TRBJ2-7 and V is TRBV28; TRBD2 matches at 10 bases. The CDR3 DNA is TGTGCCAGCAGTGCCCTAGCGGGAGAAGCCCAGGAGCAGTACTTC. Translating gives CASSALAGEAQEQYF.